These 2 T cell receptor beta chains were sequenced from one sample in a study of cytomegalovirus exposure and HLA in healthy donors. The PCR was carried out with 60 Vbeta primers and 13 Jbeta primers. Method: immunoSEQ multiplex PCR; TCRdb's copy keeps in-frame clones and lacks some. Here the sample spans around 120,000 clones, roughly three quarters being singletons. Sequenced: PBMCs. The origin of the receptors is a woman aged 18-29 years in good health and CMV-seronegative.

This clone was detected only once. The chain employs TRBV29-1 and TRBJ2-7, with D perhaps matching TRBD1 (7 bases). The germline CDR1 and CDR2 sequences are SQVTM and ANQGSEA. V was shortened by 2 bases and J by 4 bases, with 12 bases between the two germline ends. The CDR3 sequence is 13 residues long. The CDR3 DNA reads TGCAGCGTTGAATCGGCAGGGGGGTACGAGCAGTACTTC. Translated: CSVESAGGYEQYF.

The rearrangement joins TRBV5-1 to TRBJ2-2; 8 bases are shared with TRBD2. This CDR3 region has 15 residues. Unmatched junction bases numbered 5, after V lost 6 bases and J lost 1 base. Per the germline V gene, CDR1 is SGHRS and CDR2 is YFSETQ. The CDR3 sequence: CASTGLAGNTGELFF. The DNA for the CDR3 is TGCGCCAGCACGGGTCTAGCGGGGAACACCGGGGAGCTGTTTTTT.